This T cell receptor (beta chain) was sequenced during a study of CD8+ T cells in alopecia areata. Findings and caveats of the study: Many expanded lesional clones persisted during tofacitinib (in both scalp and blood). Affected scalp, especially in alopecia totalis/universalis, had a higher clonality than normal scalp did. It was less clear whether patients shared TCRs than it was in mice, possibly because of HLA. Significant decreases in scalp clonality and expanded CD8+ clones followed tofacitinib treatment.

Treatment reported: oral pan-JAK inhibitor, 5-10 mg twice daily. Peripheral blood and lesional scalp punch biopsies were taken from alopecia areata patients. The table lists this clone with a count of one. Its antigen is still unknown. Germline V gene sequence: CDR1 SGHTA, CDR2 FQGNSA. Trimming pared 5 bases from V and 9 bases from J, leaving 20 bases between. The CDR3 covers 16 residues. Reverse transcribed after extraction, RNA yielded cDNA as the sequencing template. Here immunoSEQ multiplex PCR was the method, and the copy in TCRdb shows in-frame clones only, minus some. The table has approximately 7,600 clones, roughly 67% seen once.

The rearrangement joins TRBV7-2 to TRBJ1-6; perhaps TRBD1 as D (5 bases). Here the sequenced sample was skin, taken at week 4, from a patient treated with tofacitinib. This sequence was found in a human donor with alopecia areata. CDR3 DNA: TGTGCCAGCAGCCCTGTAGGGCAGGCTAGGGGTTCACCCCTCCACTTT. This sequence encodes CASSPVGQARGSPLHF. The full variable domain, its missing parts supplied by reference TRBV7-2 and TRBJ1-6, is GAGVSQSPSNKVTEKGKDVELRCDPISGHTALYWYRQSLGQGLEFLIYFQGNSAPDKSGLPSDRFSAERTGGSVSTLTIQRTQQEDSAVYLCASSPVGQARGSPLHFGNGTRLTVT.